The 13 T cell receptor beta chains in this list originate from one sample, sequenced in a study of blood T cell repertoires in COVID-19. TCRdb's table, derived via immunoSEQ multiplex PCR, lists solely in-frame clones and lacks some. The sample yields under 200,000 clones, more than 70% seen once. Sequencing input: peripheral blood. Source of these receptors: a man in his late teens or twenties with active or convalescent COVID-19.

The genes are TRBV15 and TRBJ1-1; no clear D gene. CDR1 is LNHNV and CDR2 is YYDKDF in the germline V gene (reference sequence). There are 15 residues in the CDR3. V was pared by 0 bases and J by 8 bases, with 16 bases between. The CDR3 DNA follows: TGTGCCACCAGCAGAGATTTCGGGAAGAGCCGAGAAGCTTTCTTT. The encoded protein is CATSRDFGKSREAFF. Together with reference TRBV15 and TRBJ1-1, the CDR3 gives the full variable domain: DAMVIQNPRYQVTQFGKPVTLSCSQTLNHNVMYWYQQKSSQAPKLLFHYYDKDFNNEADTPDNFQSRRPNTSFCFLDIRSPGLGDTAMYLCATSRDFGKSREAFFGQGTRLTVV.

This clone was counted between two and nine times. The chain employs TRBV11-2 and TRBJ2-6, with a weak D call TRBD2 (6 bases). This CDR3 has 14 residues. V was clipped by 8 bases and J by 3 bases, with 11 bases between them. CDR1 is SGHAT, CDR2 FQNNGV, per germline. The CDR3 protein is CASGRAGGANVLTF. In DNA, the CDR3 is TGTGCCAGCGGGAGAGCGGGTGGGGCCAACGTCCTGACTTTC. Looking up the rest from reference TRBV11-2 and TRBJ2-6 gives the full variable domain: EAGVAQSPRYKIIEKRQSVAFWCNPISGHATLYWYQQILGQGPKLLIQFQNNGVVDDSQLPKDRFSAERLKGVDSTLKIQPAKLEDSAVYLCASGRAGGANVLTFGAGSRLTVL.

The gene calls are TRBV6-5 and TRBJ1-2, with TRBD1 identical over 9 bases. The CDR3 consists of 15 residues. Germline V gene lookup returns CDR1 MNHEY and CDR2 SVGAGI. Unmatched junction bases numbered 4, after V lost 3 bases and J lost 2 bases. The CDR3 region is CASSYPGTGNYGYTF. CDR3 coding DNA: TGTGCCAGCAGTTATCCCGGGACAGGGAACTATGGCTACACCTTC.

This rearrangement joins TRBV12-3 or TRBV12-4 to TRBJ1-4, with 9 bases fitting TRBD1. J gave up 15 bases and V 6 bases, and 5 bases lay outside the gene matches. The CDR3 has 11 residues. The DNA for the CDR3 is TGTGCCAGCAGGGACAGGGGTTCGATGTTTTTT. As protein: CASRDRGSMFF.

The chain recombines TRBV30 with TRBJ1-1; D is unclear. Germline V gene data show CDR1 as GTSNPN and CDR2 as SVGIG (reference sequence). V was pared by 3 bases and J by 1 base, with 12 bases between. The CDR3 length is 14 residues. The DNA of the CDR3 is TGTGCCTGGAGCGACTTAGGAGGGAACACTGAAGCTTTCTTT. Amino acid sequence: CAWSDLGGNTEAFF. The full variable domain, its missing parts supplied by reference TRBV30 and TRBJ1-1, is SQTIHQWPATLVQPVGSPLSLECTVEGTSNPNLYWYRQAAGRGLQLLFYSVGIGQISSEVPQNLSASRPQDRQFILSSKKLLLSDSGFYLCAWSDLGGNTEAFFGQGTRLTVV.

V gene TRBV6-5 combines with J gene TRBJ1-2; 9 bases align to TRBD1. Unmatched junction bases numbered 4, after V lost 6 bases and J lost 2 bases. This CDR3 has 14 residues. CDR1 MNHEY and CDR2 SVGAGI come from the germline V gene. The CDR3 reads CASRMGQGNYGYTF. CDR3 nucleotide sequence: TGTGCCAGCAGGATGGGACAGGGCAACTATGGCTACACCTTC.

The chain recombines TRBV7-9 with TRBJ1-5; TRBD1 agrees at 8 bases. J lost 2 bases, V lost 5 bases, and 5 bases had no gene match. From germline, CDR1 is SEHNR and CDR2 FQNEAQ (reference sequence). This CDR3 spans 15 amino acids. The CDR3 region has the DNA TGTGCCAGCAGCCAGGGACAGGAAGGCAATCAGCCCCAGCATTTT. Protein product: CASSQGQEGNQPQHF.

V is TRBV7-9 and J is TRBJ2-7; D is undetermined. Deletions cut 5 bases from V and 1 base from J, with 9 bases between. CDR1 and CDR2 from the germline V gene are SEHNR and FQNEAQ (reference sequence). CDR3 size: 13 residues. The CDR3 loop is CASSPGESYEQYF. CDR3 bases: TGTGCCAGCAGCCCGGGTGAGTCCTACGAGCAGTACTTC. The full variable domain, its missing parts supplied by reference TRBV7-9 and TRBJ2-7, is DTGVSQNPRHKITKRGQNVTFRCDPISEHNRLYWYRQTLGQGPEFLTYFQNEAQLEKSRLLSDRFSAERPKGSFSTLEIQRTEQGDSAMYLCASSPGESYEQYFGPGTRLTVT.

The chain has TRBV18 and TRBJ2-5, with TRBD2 matching over 7 bases. In germline, CDR1 is KGHSH, CDR2 LQKENI. The V gene end was trimmed by 6 bases and the J gene end by 2 bases; junction bases not matched to a gene: 3. The CDR3 contains 13 residues. In DNA, the CDR3 is TGTGCCAGCTCCCCCGGGAGGCAAGAGACCCAGTACTTC. This codes for CASSPGRQETQYF.

The chain is built from TRBV4-2 and TRBJ2-3; TRBD2 aligns across 14 bases. The CDR3 has 17 residues. V shed 4 bases and J 2 bases; nucleotides not matched to a gene: 5. The germline gives CDR1 LGHNA, CDR2 YNFKEQ. The CDR3 DNA follows: TGTGCCAGCAGCCGACGACTAGCGGGGGGGAACACAGATACGCAGTATTTT. This encodes CASSRRLAGGNTDTQYF.

The chain is built from TRBV19 and TRBJ1-5; 8 nucleotides match TRBD1. This CDR3 has 17 residues. J was trimmed by 3 bases and V by 1 base; bases with no gene match: 8. Germline V gives CDR1 LNHDA, CDR2 SQIVND (reference sequence). The CDR3 region has the DNA TGTGCCAGTAGTATAGGACAGGGGTCTCCCTTCAATCAGCCCCAGCATTTT. Its protein product is CASSIGQGSPFNQPQHF.

The V call is TRBV10-2, the J call TRBJ1-3; D remains ambiguous. With 3 bases removed from V and 0 bases from J, the gap between germline ends came to 6 bases. Germline CDR1 WSHSY, CDR2 SAAADI. The CDR3 runs 14 residues. The DNA for the CDR3 is TGCGCCAGCAGTGATCGCGGCTCTGGAAACACCATATATTTT. It encodes CASSDRGSGNTIYF.

The J gene is TRBJ2-1, the V gene TRBV18; 9 bases map to TRBD2. CDR3 length: 14 amino acids. V dropped 5 bases and J dropped 2; count of bases not matched to a gene: 1. Germline assignment: CDR1 KGHSH and CDR2 LQKENI. CDR3 sequence reads: CASSGGGAYNEQFF. The DNA of the CDR3 is TGTGCCAGCTCAGGCGGGGGGGCCTACAATGAGCAGTTCTTC.